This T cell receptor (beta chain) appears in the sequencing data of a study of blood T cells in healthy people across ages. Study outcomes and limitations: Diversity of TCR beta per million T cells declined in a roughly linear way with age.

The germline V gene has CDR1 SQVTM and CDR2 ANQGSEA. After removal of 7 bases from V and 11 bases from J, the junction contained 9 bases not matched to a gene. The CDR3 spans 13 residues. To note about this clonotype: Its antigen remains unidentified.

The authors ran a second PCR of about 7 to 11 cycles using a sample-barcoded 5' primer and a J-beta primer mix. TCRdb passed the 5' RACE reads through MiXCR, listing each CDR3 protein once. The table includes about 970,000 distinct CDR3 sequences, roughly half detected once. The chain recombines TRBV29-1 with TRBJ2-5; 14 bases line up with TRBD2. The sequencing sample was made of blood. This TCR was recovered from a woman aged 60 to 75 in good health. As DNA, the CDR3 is TGCAGCGCCCGGACTAGCGGGAGGTTGGAGCAGTACTTC. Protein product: CSARTSGRLEQYF.